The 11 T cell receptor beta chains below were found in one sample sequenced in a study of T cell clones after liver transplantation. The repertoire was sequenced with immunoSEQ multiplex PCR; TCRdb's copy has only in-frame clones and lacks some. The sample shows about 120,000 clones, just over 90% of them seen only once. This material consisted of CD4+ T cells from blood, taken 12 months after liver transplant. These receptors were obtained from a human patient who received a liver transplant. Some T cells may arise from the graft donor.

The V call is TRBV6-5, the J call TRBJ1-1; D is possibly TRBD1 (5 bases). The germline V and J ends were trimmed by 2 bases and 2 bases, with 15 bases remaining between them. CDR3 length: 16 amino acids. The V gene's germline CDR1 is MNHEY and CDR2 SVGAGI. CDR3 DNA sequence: TGTGCCAGCAGTTACATCCAGGGCCTCCATAACACTGAAGCTTTCTTT. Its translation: CASSYIQGLHNTEAFF.

The DNA for the CDR3 is TGTGCCAGCACCCGACAGGCGGATGCGCCATACGAGCAGTACTTC. Translating it yields CASTRQADAPYEQYF. The chain combines TRBV27 with TRBJ2-7; tentative D call: TRBD1 (6 bases). The ends were cut back, 7 bases at V and 4 bases at J, with 20 bases in the middle. Germline V gene sequence: CDR1 MNHEY, CDR2 SMNVEV (reference sequence). The CDR3 length is 15 residues.

For the CDR3, the DNA is TGTGCCAGCAGATCACGGGACAGGGTCGACAATGAGCAGTTCTTC. As protein: CASRSRDRVDNEQFF. This chain uses TRBV7-9 with TRBJ2-1; 9 positions agree with TRBD1. The CDR3 spans 15 residues. V lost 6 bases and J lost 5; bases outside the gene matches: 8. From germline, CDR1 is SEHNR and CDR2 FQNEAQ (reference sequence).

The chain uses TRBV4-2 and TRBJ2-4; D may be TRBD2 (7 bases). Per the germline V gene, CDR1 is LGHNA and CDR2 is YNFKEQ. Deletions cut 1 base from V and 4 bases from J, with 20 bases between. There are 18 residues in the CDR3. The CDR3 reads CASSQGPSSGQGKNIQYF. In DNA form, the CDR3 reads TGTGCCAGCAGCCAAGGGCCCTCTAGCGGTCAGGGGAAAAACATTCAGTACTTC.

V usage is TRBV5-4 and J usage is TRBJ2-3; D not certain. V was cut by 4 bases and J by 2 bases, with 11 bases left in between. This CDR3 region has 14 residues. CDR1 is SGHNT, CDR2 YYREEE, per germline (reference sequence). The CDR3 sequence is CASSPRTSTDTQYF. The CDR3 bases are TGTGCCAGCAGCCCCCGGACCTCCACAGATACGCAGTATTTT.

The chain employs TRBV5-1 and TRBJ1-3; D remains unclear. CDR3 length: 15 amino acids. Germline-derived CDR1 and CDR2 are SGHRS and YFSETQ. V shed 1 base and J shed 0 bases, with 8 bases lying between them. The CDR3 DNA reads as TGCGCCAGCAGCTTGAATGATAACTCTGGAAACACCATATATTTT. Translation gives CASSLNDNSGNTIYF.

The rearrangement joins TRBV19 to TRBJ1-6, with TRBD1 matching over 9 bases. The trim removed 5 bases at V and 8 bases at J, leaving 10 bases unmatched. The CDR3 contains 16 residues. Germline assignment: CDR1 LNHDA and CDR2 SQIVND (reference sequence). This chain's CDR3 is CASSATGGAGDSPLHF. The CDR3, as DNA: TGTGCCAGTAGTGCAACAGGGGGCGCAGGAGATTCACCCCTCCACTTT.

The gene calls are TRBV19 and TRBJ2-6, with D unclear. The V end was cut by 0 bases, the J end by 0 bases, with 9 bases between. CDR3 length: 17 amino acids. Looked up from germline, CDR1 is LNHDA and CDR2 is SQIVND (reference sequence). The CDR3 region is CASSIDTANSGANVLTF. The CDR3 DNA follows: TGTGCCAGTAGTATAGATACTGCGAACTCTGGGGCCAACGTCCTGACTTTC.

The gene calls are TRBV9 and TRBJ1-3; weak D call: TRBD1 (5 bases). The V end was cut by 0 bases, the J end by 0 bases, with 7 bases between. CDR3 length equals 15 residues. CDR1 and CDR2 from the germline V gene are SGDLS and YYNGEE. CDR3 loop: CASSVVDTSGNTIYF. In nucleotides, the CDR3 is TGTGCCAGCAGCGTAGTGGACACCTCTGGAAACACCATATATTTT.

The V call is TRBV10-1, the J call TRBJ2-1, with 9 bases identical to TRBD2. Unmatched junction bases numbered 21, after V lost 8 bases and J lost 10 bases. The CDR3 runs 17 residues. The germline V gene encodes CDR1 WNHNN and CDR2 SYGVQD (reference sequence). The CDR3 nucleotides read TGCGCCAGCCCCGAACCCGGACACTTTAGCGGGAGTTTAGAGCAGTTCTTC. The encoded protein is CASPEPGHFSGSLEQFF.

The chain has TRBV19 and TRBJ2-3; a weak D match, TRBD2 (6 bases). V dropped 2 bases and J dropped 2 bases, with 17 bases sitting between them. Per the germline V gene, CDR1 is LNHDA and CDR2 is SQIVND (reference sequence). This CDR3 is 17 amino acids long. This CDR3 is CASSISKGGGVTDTQYF. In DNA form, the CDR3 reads TGTGCCAGTAGTATAAGTAAGGGAGGCGGAGTCACAGATACGCAGTATTTT.